The 14 T cell receptor beta chains below were found in one sample sequenced in a study of graft-versus-host responses after intestinal transplantation. Repertoires were generated with immunoSEQ multiplex PCR, while TCRdb's copy carries only in-frame clones and drops some. The table has around 100,000 clones, about 92% seen once; the top ten hold approximately 0.25%. Antigens of these TCRs are unknown. The sample here was unstimulated CD4+ T cells sorted from spleen or lymph node cells, taken before transplant. These receptor sequences come from a human donor who was the organ donor for an intestinal transplant.

The chain employs TRBV30 and TRBJ2-7, with TRBD1 identical over 8 bases. This CDR3 contains 12 residues. The trim removed 2 bases at V and 4 bases at J, leaving 1 base unmatched. Germline V gene sequence: CDR1 GTSNPN, CDR2 SVGIG (reference sequence). Written as DNA, the CDR3 is TGTGCCTGGAGTCACAGGGGGTACGAGCAGTACTTC. Translation: CAWSHRGYEQYF.

This chain connects TRBV6-5 to TRBJ2-7; 9 nucleotides line up with TRBD2. The J segment lost 5 bases and the V segment lost 6 bases, leaving 11 bases of the junction unmatched. Germline V gene lookup returns CDR1 MNHEY and CDR2 SVGAGI. The CDR3 consists of 15 residues. CDR3 nucleotide sequence: TGTGCCAGCAGCTCCCCGGGACTAGCATTCCACGAGCAGTACTTC. The encoded protein is CASSSPGLAFHEQYF.

The CDR3 bases are TGTGCCAGCAGCCTTAGACCCAACAATGAGCAGTTCTTC. This translates into CASSLRPNNEQFF. The chain links TRBV7-9 to TRBJ2-1; no reliable D call. Germline CDR1 SEHNR, CDR2 FQNEAQ (reference sequence). Trimming took off 5 bases at V and 5 bases at J, with 10 bases between the two ends. The CDR3 length is 13 residues.

This chain uses TRBV6-1 with TRBJ1-2; D not resolved. The CDR3 is 17 amino acids. V lost 2 bases to trimming and J lost 1 base, with 17 bases between them. Looked up from germline, CDR1 is MNHNS and CDR2 is SASEGT. CDR3 in amino acids: CASSEMGGRLINYGYTF. The CDR3, as DNA: TGTGCCAGCAGTGAAATGGGAGGCCGACTGATTAACTATGGCTACACCTTC.

The rearrangement joins TRBV18 to TRBJ2-5; D ambiguous. Germline V gives CDR1 KGHSH, CDR2 LQKENI. Trimming shortened V by 2 bases and J by 2 bases, and 6 bases separated the two germline ends. There are 13 residues in the CDR3. The CDR3 reads CASSPDLQETQYF. The DNA of the CDR3 is TGTGCCAGCTCACCAGACTTACAAGAGACCCAGTACTTC.

This chain connects TRBV19 to TRBJ2-7, with D perhaps TRBD1 (6 bases). The V gene lost 9 bases and the J gene lost 5 bases, with 17 bases spanning the gap. Germline V gene data show CDR1 as LNHDA and CDR2 as SQIVND (reference sequence). CDR3 length: 13 amino acids. This CDR3 is CASQKARGHEQYF. CDR3 coding DNA: TGTGCCAGCCAGAAGGCCAGGGGCCACGAGCAGTACTTC.

In the case of this clone: Germline is not matched at one junction end, which may reflect a read error. This chain links TRBV27 with TRBJ2-7; 7 positions match TRBD1. The germline CDR1 and CDR2 sequences are MNHEY and SMNVEV (reference sequence). CDR3 length: 14 amino acids. The CDR3 loop reads CASRFVGQDYEQYF. The DNA of the CDR3 is TGTGCCAGCCGTTTTGTAGGACAGGACTACGAGCAGTACTTC.

CDR3 nucleotides: TGTGCCAGCAGCTTAAAGGGGGCCTACGAGCAGTACTTC. Its protein product is CASSLKGAYEQYF. The rearrangement uses TRBV7-9 and TRBJ2-7; maybe TRBD1 (6 bases). Germline CDR1 is SEHNR and CDR2 is FQNEAQ (reference sequence). The CDR3 loop spans 13 amino acids. Trimming pared 2 bases from V and 2 bases from J, leaving 7 bases between.

The chain employs TRBV7-9 and TRBJ1-3; D uncertain. This CDR3 has 18 amino acids. V was pared by 0 bases and J by 4 bases, with 19 bases between. The germline gives CDR1 SEHNR, CDR2 FQNEAQ (reference sequence). CDR3: CASSLASLGRKPGNTIYF. The DNA of the CDR3 is TGTGCCAGCAGCTTAGCGAGTTTGGGCAGGAAGCCGGGAAACACCATATATTTT.

This clone appeared a single time. The chain's CDR3 is CASSLGTYWGSETQYF. Written as DNA, the CDR3 is TGTGCCAGCAGCCTTGGGACTTACTGGGGGTCGGAGACCCAGTACTTC. This chain joins TRBV7-9 and TRBJ2-5, with D maybe TRBD2 (6 bases). Germline values: CDR1 SEHNR, CDR2 FQNEAQ (reference sequence). V was cut by 5 bases and J by 5 bases, with 21 bases left in between. The CDR3 sequence is 16 residues long. Variable domain in full (rest from reference TRBV7-9 and TRBJ2-5): DTGVSQNPRHKITKRGQNVTFRCDPISEHNRLYWYRQTLGQGPEFLTYFQNEAQLEKSRLLSDRFSAERPKGSFSTLEIQRTEQGDSAMYLCASSLGTYWGSETQYFGPGTRLLVL.

This clone was found once. The rearrangement links TRBV25-1 to TRBJ2-7; 10 positions match TRBD1. The CDR3 totals 16 residues. V shed 5 bases, J shed 1 base, and the junction held 8 bases outside the gene matches. Germline assignment: CDR1 MGHDK and CDR2 SYGVNS. CDR3 loop: CASSSPGQGKSYEQYF. The DNA of the CDR3 is TGTGCCAGCAGTTCCCCGGGACAGGGGAAGTCCTACGAGCAGTACTTC.

V is TRBV19 and J is TRBJ2-7, with 7 bases fitting TRBD1. Germline V gives CDR1 LNHDA, CDR2 SQIVND (reference sequence). This CDR3 contains 14 residues. V lost 5 bases and J lost 6; bases outside the gene matches: 10. The CDR3 region is CASSPRGNGFEQYF. The CDR3 nucleotides are TGTGCCAGTAGTCCCAGGGGGAATGGGTTCGAGCAGTACTTC.

V and J are TRBV7-2 and TRBJ1-1; 8 bases match TRBD1. The trim removed 2 bases at V and 6 bases at J, leaving 8 bases unmatched. Germline values: CDR1 SGHTA, CDR2 FQGNSA. This CDR3 has 15 residues. CDR3 region: CASSLWGRGLPEAFF. CDR3 DNA sequence: TGTGCCAGCAGCTTATGGGGCAGGGGGCTACCTGAAGCTTTCTTT.

V is TRBV2 and J is TRBJ2-2; no clear D. V was shortened by 6 bases and J by 6 bases, with 11 bases between the two germline ends. The germline CDR1 and CDR2 sequences are SNHLY and FYNNEI. The CDR3 covers 13 residues. CDR3 loop: CASSRNSPGELFF. The CDR3 coding sequence is TGTGCCAGCAGCCGCAATTCACCCGGGGAGCTGTTTTTT. The full variable domain, with the rest looked up from reference TRBV2 and TRBJ2-2, is EPEVTQTPSHQVTQMGQEVILRCVPISNHLYFYWYRQILGQKVEFLVSFYNNEISEKSEIFDDQFSVERPDGSNFTLKIRSTKLEDSAMYFCASSRNSPGELFFGEGSRLTVL.